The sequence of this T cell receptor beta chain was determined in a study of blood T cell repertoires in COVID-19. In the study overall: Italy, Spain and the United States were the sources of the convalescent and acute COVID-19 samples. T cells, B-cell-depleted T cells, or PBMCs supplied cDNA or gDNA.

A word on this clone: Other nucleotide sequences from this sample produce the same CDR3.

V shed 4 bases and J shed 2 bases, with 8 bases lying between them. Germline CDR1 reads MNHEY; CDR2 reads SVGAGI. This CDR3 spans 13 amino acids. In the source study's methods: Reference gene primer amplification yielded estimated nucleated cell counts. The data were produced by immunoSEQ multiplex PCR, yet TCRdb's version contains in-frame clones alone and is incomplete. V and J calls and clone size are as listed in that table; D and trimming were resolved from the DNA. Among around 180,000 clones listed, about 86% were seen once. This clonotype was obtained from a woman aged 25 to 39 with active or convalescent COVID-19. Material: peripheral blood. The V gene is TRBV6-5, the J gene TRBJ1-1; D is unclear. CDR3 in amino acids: CASSSRVNTEAFF. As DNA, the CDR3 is TGTGCCAGCAGTTCAAGAGTTAACACTGAAGCTTTCTTT.